What follows are 8 T cell receptor beta chains derived from one specimen sequenced in a study of blood T cell repertoires in COVID-19. Measured with immunoSEQ multiplex PCR; TCRdb has only the in-frame clones, and not every one. The table lists about 240,000 clones, around nine tenths of them singletons, with about 0.99% in the top ten. Sequencing used peripheral blood. The receptor source for this set is a woman aged 40 to 50 who had recovered from COVID-19.

V gene TRBV12-3 or TRBV12-4 combines with J gene TRBJ1-1, with 9 bases aligning to TRBD1. The CDR3 loop spans 13 amino acids. The V gene end was trimmed by 8 bases and the J gene end by 4 bases; junction bases not matched to a gene: 5. The CDR3 nucleotides are TGTGCCAGCGGCCTGACAGGGGGCACTGAAGCTTTCTTT. Encoded protein: CASGLTGGTEAFF.

This chain uses TRBV30 with TRBJ1-1, with a weak D call TRBD1 (5 bases). Trimming cost V 1 base and J 12 bases, with 9 bases left between them. CDR1 GTSNPN and CDR2 SVGIG come from the germline V gene (reference sequence). The CDR3 spans 10 residues. The CDR3 loop reads CAWSGGGTFF. The CDR3 nucleotides read TGTGCCTGGAGTGGGGGGGGGACTTTCTTT.

V gene TRBV3-1 (or the pseudogene TRBV3-2) combines with J gene TRBJ1-6; TRBD1 agrees at 10 bases. CDR1 is LGHDT, CDR2 YNNKEL, per germline (reference sequence). The CDR3 extends over 16 amino acids. J lost 9 bases, V lost 2 bases, and 7 bases had no gene match. The CDR3 region has the DNA TGTGCCAGCAGCCAAAGTGGGGGGACAGGGGCTTCACCCCTCCACTTT. This gives the protein CASSQSGGTGASPLHF.

The chain couples TRBV30 to TRBJ1-2; tentative D call: TRBD1 (5 bases). Germline V gene data show CDR1 as GTSNPN and CDR2 as SVGIG (reference sequence). This CDR3 has 14 residues. The V end was cut by 0 bases, the J end by 6 bases, with 14 bases between. The CDR3 here is CAWSVGAGWDGYTF. CDR3 nucleotides: TGTGCCTGGAGTGTTGGCGCAGGGTGGGATGGCTACACCTTC.

The V gene is TRBV24-1, the J gene TRBJ2-7; D is possibly TRBD2 (5 bases). Trimming removed 3 bases from V and 7 bases from J, with 12 bases in between. This CDR3 has 13 residues. Per germline, CDR1 KGHDR and CDR2 SFDVKD. This CDR3 is CATSDPRGYEQYF. The DNA for the CDR3 is TGTGCCACCAGTGATCCACGCGGGTATGAGCAGTACTTC.

The CDR3, as DNA: TGTGCCAGCAGTGAAGCGGGGGGGGCCTATGGCTACACCTTC. Translating it yields CASSEAGGAYGYTF. The chain uses TRBV6-1 and TRBJ1-2; TRBD1 might be the D (6 bases). The CDR3 runs to 14 residues. The V gene lost 0 bases and the J gene lost 4 bases, with 9 bases spanning the gap. Germline V gene data show CDR1 as MNHNS and CDR2 as SASEGT.

The chain uses TRBV5-4 and TRBJ2-3; maybe TRBD2 (7 bases). The CDR3 totals 16 residues. Germline V lookup: CDR1 SGHNT, CDR2 YYREEE (reference sequence). The V and J ends lost 5 bases and 2 bases respectively, with 18 bases between them. CDR3 nucleotides: TGTGCCAGCAGGAAACAGGGCGGGGGCCTCACAGATACGCAGTATTTT. It translates to CASRKQGGGLTDTQYF.

This chain connects TRBV11-3 to TRBJ2-7, with D perhaps matching TRBD1 (7 bases). The ends were cut back, 5 bases at V and 3 bases at J, with 17 bases in the middle. This CDR3 contains 15 residues. Germline CDR1 SGHNT, CDR2 YENEEA. The CDR3 sequence: CASSIRGQGGYEQYF. CDR3 DNA sequence: TGTGCCAGCAGCATTCGTGGGCAGGGGGGCTACGAGCAGTACTTC. Full variable domain (remainder filled in from reference TRBV11-3 and TRBJ2-7): EAGVVQSPRYKIIEKKQPVAFWCNPISGHNTLYWYLQNLGQGPELLIRYENEEAVDDSQLPKDRFSAERLKGVDSTLKIQPAELGDSAVYLCASSIRGQGGYEQYFGPGTRLTVT.